The 14 T cell receptor beta chains presented below share a single source sample, sequenced in a study of blood T cell repertoires in COVID-19. Repertoires were generated with immunoSEQ multiplex PCR, while TCRdb's copy carries only in-frame clones and drops some. Of nearly 45,000 clones listed, over 75% are singletons. Input material: peripheral blood. Receptors were obtained from a human donor in a cohort sampled during active COVID-19.

V and J are TRBV18 and TRBJ1-1, with 8 bases aligning to TRBD1. Germline assignment: CDR1 KGHSH and CDR2 LQKENI. The CDR3 is 14 amino acids. V lost 7 bases to trimming and J lost 5 bases; unmatched junction nucleotides: 9. The CDR3 DNA reads as TGTGCCAGCTTTCCGGACAGGGCTCAGACTGAAGCTTTCTTT. As protein: CASFPDRAQTEAFF.

V and J are TRBV18 and TRBJ1-1; D ambiguous. This CDR3 is built from 13 residues. V lost 0 bases to trimming and J lost 3 bases, with 5 bases between them. Germline lookup yields CDR1 KGHSH and CDR2 LQKENI. The CDR3 DNA reads TGTGCCAGCTCACCACCCGGAGACACTGAAGCTTTCTTT. Protein sequence: CASSPPGDTEAFF.

The V call is TRBV3-1 (or the pseudogene TRBV3-2), the J call TRBJ2-7; 12 bases are shared with TRBD2. This CDR3 is built from 15 residues. Germline CDR1 and CDR2: LGHDT and YNNKEL (reference sequence). The junction had 1 base not matched to a gene; V was cut back by 4 bases and J by 0 bases. CDR3 in amino acids: CASSLGLAGSYEQYF. The CDR3 DNA reads as TGTGCCAGCAGCCTGGGACTAGCGGGCTCCTACGAGCAGTACTTC.

V and J are TRBV19 and TRBJ2-7; D is possibly TRBD2 (6 bases). V shed 5 bases and J shed 3 bases, with 14 bases lying between them. Germline CDR1 is LNHDA and CDR2 is SQIVND (reference sequence). The CDR3 runs to 14 residues. CDR3 coding DNA: TGTGCCAGTAGTGGGGGGATGTATAGCTACGAGCAGTACTTC. Protein sequence: CASSGGMYSYEQYF.

This rearrangement joins TRBV10-2 to TRBJ2-6, with TRBD1 as a possible D gene (7 bases). This CDR3 contains 18 residues. V was trimmed by 8 bases and J by 2 bases, leaving 22 bases between them. Germline CDR1 WSHSY, CDR2 SAAADI. CDR3 loop: CASLPLATGEAGANVLTF. The CDR3 DNA reads TGCGCCAGCCTTCCTTTAGCTACAGGGGAGGCTGGGGCCAACGTCCTGACTTTC.

This chain joins TRBV18 and TRBJ2-5; 8 nucleotides agree with TRBD1. With 3 bases clipped from V and 4 bases from J, the junction kept 1 base outside the gene matches. CDR3 length equals 13 residues. Germline CDR1 KGHSH, CDR2 LQKENI. As DNA, the CDR3 is TGTGCCAGCTCACCTCAGGGGGCAGAGACCCAGTACTTC. Translation gives CASSPQGAETQYF.

The chain links TRBV19 to TRBJ2-1; 8 positions agree with TRBD2. The CDR3 has 14 residues. After removal of 5 bases from V and 8 bases from J, the junction contained 8 bases not matched to a gene. The V gene's germline CDR1 is LNHDA and CDR2 SQIVND (reference sequence). The CDR3 DNA follows: TGTGCCAGTAGTCGACGGGAGGGAGACGATGAGCAGTTCTTC. Protein sequence: CASSRREGDDEQFF.

V gene TRBV5-1 combines with J gene TRBJ2-3, with D possibly matching TRBD1 (6 bases). The germline V gene encodes CDR1 SGHRS and CDR2 YFSETQ. CDR3 length: 14 residues. The V end was cut by 0 bases, the J end by 5 bases, with 10 bases between. The CDR3 is CASSLEQGEDTQYF. The CDR3 bases are TGCGCCAGCAGCTTGGAACAGGGTGAAGATACGCAGTATTTT.

The V and J genes are TRBV5-1 and TRBJ2-1, with D maybe TRBD2 (5 bases). Per germline, CDR1 SGHRS and CDR2 YFSETQ. This CDR3 has 18 residues. Trimming left V 0 bases short and J 1 base short, with 17 bases between. CDR3 amino acids: CASSLANLGGSSYNEQFF. The CDR3 region has the DNA TGCGCCAGCAGCTTGGCCAACTTGGGCGGGTCTTCCTACAATGAGCAGTTCTTC.

The table lists this clone with a count of one. Its ends do not fully match the called genes, so a read error is possible. V usage is TRBV5-1 and J usage is TRBJ1-1; D perhaps matches TRBD1 (5 bases). Germline values: CDR1 SGHRS, CDR2 YFSETQ. The CDR3 has 14 residues. The CDR3 nucleotides read TGCGCCAGCAGCAGCAGGGTGGTGAACGCTGAAGCTTTCTTT. Its protein is CASSSRVVNAEAFF.

This clone showed up just a few times. V gene TRBV11-3 combines with J gene TRBJ2-1, with 9 bases fitting TRBD1. The length of the CDR3 is 15 residues. Germline V CDR1 and CDR2: SGHNT, YENEEA. The V and J ends lost 6 bases and 9 bases, in that order; junction bases with no gene match: 12. Here the CDR3 reads CASSFGGQGWREQFF. The CDR3 DNA reads TGTGCCAGCAGTTTCGGGGGACAGGGATGGCGTGAGCAGTTCTTC.

The rearrangement uses TRBV5-6 and TRBJ2-2; D might be TRBD2 (6 bases). Looked up from germline, CDR1 is SGHDT and CDR2 is YYEEEE. The ends were cut back, 4 bases at V and 5 bases at J, with 15 bases in the middle. CDR3 size: 15 residues. The CDR3 here is CASSGRAGGTGELFF. In DNA form, the CDR3 reads TGTGCCAGCAGCGGGCGGGCCGGAGGGACCGGGGAGCTGTTTTTT.

The gene calls are TRBV3-1 (or the pseudogene TRBV3-2) and TRBJ2-7; 9 bases agree with TRBD2. V lost 4 bases to trimming and J lost 4 bases; unmatched junction nucleotides: 8. Germline CDR1 reads LGHDT; CDR2 reads YNNKEL (reference sequence). This CDR3 has 15 amino acids. CDR3 nucleotides: TGTGCCAGCAGCCGGCCGACTAGCGGACAGTACGAGCAGTACTTC. This sequence encodes CASSRPTSGQYEQYF.

V is TRBV30 and J is TRBJ2-7; D call uncertain. The germline CDR1 and CDR2 sequences are GTSNPN and SVGIG (reference sequence). The CDR3 spans 11 residues. V lost 0 bases and J lost 5, with 5 bases in between. CDR3 nucleotide sequence: TGTGCCTGGAGTGTAACAGACGAGCAGTACTTC. This codes for CAWSVTDEQYF.